This is a list of T cell receptor beta chains from one sample in a study of identifying expanded T cells in peripheral blood. Assay used: immunoSEQ multiplex PCR; TCRdb lists only in-frame clones, some missing. This table has over 100,000 clones, roughly 90% appearing once. Sequencing was done on a sample of blood. The receptors shown here come from a person aged 18 to 70 in good health. Each CDR3 is given with its conserved first and last residue. A D gene is named only where the DNA matches it firmly. Only part of the rows carry a size: once, few, many, or a class if the clone is expanded.

TRBV2	TRBJ2-1	NA	NA	TGTGCCAGCACCCCTGGCTCCTACAATGAGCAGTTCTTC	CASTPGSYNEQFF
TRBV12-1	TRBJ2-7	NA	NA	TGTGCCAGCACGCATCCTGGGACAGGGTGCGAGCAGTACTTC	CASTHPGTGCEQYF
TRBV30	TRBJ1-6	NA	TRBD1	TGTGCCTGGAGTGTGCACAGGGGGACCTCACCCCTCCACTTT	CAWSVHRGTSPLHF
TRBV5-4	TRBJ1-2	NA	NA	TGTGCCACCTTAAGCCGAGACGGCGATGGCTACACCTTC	CATLSRDGDGYTF
TRBV9	TRBJ2-6	NA	NA	TGTGCCAGCAGCGCCCCTTCACTGGCCAACGTCCTGACTTTC	CASSAPSLANVLTF
TRBV7-9	TRBJ2-5	NA	NA	TGTGCCAGCAGCTTAGACGGGGGAACGCAGACCCAGTACTTC	CASSLDGGTQTQYF
TRBV19	TRBJ2-2	NA	NA	TGTGCCAGTAGTATAGGCGTGGACAGCGGGGAGCTGTTTTTT	CASSIGVDSGELFF
TRBV25-1	TRBJ2-1	NA	TRBD2	TGTGCCAGCAGAACTAGCGGATACAATTTAGAGCAGTTCTTC	CASRTSGYNLEQFF
TRBV5-1	TRBJ1-1	NA	NA	TGCGCCAGCAGCTTGTCAAACGTGAACACTGAAGCTTTCTTT	CASSLSNVNTEAFF
TRBV9	TRBJ2-3	NA	NA	TGTGCCAGCAGCGTAGACTTAGATACGCAGTATTTT	CASSVDLDTQYF
TRBV4-3	TRBJ2-1	NA	NA	TGCGCCAGCAGCCAAGATCGGAGCGGGCCTTACAATGAGCAGTTCTTC	CASSQDRSGPYNEQFF
TRBV7-2	TRBJ1-2	NA	TRBD1	TGTGCCAGCAGCTTAGTGTCAGGGGGCAACTATGGCTACACCTTC	CASSLVSGGNYGYTF
TRBV9	TRBJ1-2	NA	TRBD1	TGTGCCAGCAGCGTCCGGGACAGGGAAGCTGGCTACACCTTC	CASSVRDREAGYTF
TRBV11-3	TRBJ1-5	NA	TRBD1	TGTGCCAGCAGCTTGGGCCCGGGACAGGGCTCGAGTCAGCCCCAGCATTTT	CASSLGPGQGSSQPQHF
TRBV15	TRBJ2-7	NA	TRBD1	TGTGCCACCAGCAGGGTCCCCCGGCAGGGGGCCTACGAGCAGTACTTC	CATSRVPRQGAYEQYF
TRBV19	TRBJ1-5	NA	TRBD1	TGTGCCAGTAGTAAGACAGGGGTGGAGAGCAATCAGCCCCAGCATTTT	CASSKTGVESNQPQHF
TRBV30	TRBJ1-5	NA	NA	TGTGCCTGGAGTGGTTTGGGGAATCAGCCCCAGCATTTT	CAWSGLGNQPQHF
TRBV9	TRBJ1-1	NA	NA	TGTGCCAGCAGCCCCCCTGGTGGGAACACTGAAGCTTTCTTT	CASSPPGGNTEAFF
TRBV7-2	TRBJ1-3	NA	NA	TGTGCCAGCAGCCCCCGGGGGGCGGGGACCATATATTTT	CASSPRGAGTIYF
TRBV19	TRBJ2-7	NA	TRBD1	TGTGCCAGTAGTATCGGACAGGCTTCCTACGAGCAGTACTTC	CASSIGQASYEQYF
TRBV29-1	TRBJ2-3	NA	NA	TGCAGCGTTTTGGGTGGTGTAGGGATGGGGTATTTT	CSVLGGVGMGYF
TRBV2	TRBJ2-5	NA	NA	TGTGCCAGCAGGGCGGACATGCCACAAGAGACCCAGTACTTC	CASRADMPQETQYF
TRBV2	TRBJ1-4	NA	TRBD1	TGTGCCAGCAGAGACACAGGGGGCAGAACTAATGAAAAACTGTTTTTT	CASRDTGGRTNEKLFF
TRBV6-5	TRBJ1-1	once	NA	TGTGCCATAAAATCCGGGACAATGAACACTGAAGCTTTCTTT	CAIKSGTMNTEAFF
TRBV7-9	TRBJ2-3	NA	NA	TGTGCCAGCAGCTCCCCTGGGAGGACTACGACATCAACAGATACGCAGTATTTT	CASSSPGRTTTSTDTQYF
TRBV5-5	TRBJ2-3	NA	NA	TGTGCCAGCAGCTCCCTGATTGATACGCAGTATTTT	CASSSLIDTQYF
TRBV7-9	TRBJ2-5	NA	TRBD2	TGTGCCAGCAGCCTTCTAGCGGAACAAGAGACCCAGTACTTC	CASSLLAEQETQYF
TRBV5-6	TRBJ1-4	NA	TRBD1	TGTGCCAGCAGCTTGTCGGACAGGCAAAAACTGTTTTTT	CASSLSDRQKLFF
TRBV5-1	TRBJ1-2	once	NA	TGCGCCAGCAGGTCTGGGGGCTTGGCTAACTATGGCTACACCTTC	CASRSGGLANYGYTF
TRBV4-2	TRBJ1-2	NA	NA	TGTGCCAGCAGCCAACTCCTGACAGTAAACTATGGCTACACCTTC	CASSQLLTVNYGYTF
TRBV29-1	TRBJ2-5	NA	NA	TGCAGCGTTGAACCTGCGATCCAAGAGACCCAGTACTTC	CSVEPAIQETQYF
TRBV4-1	TRBJ1-1	NA	NA	TGCGCCAGCAGCCAAGAACTTCGACGGATGAACACTGAAGCTTTCTTT	CASSQELRRMNTEAFF
TRBV19	TRBJ2-2	NA	TRBD2	TGTGCCAGTAGCCCAGCGGGGGCCCGAGAGAGCGGGGAGCTGTTTTTT	CASSPAGARESGELFF
TRBV10-3	TRBJ2-1	NA	NA	TGTGCCATCAGTGAGTCGCTCGAGGGATTATACAATGAGCAGTTCTTC	CAISESLEGLYNEQFF
TRBV19	TRBJ2-1	NA	TRBD2	TGTGCCAGTAGTACGACCGGACTAGCGGGAGGGCTCGAGCAGTTCTTC	CASSTTGLAGGLEQFF
TRBV7-2	TRBJ2-3	few	TRBD1	TGTGCCAGCACCGCACCCGGGGCGGACAGGGGCTCCGGCACAGATACGCAGTATTTT	CASTAPGADRGSGTDTQYF
TRBV19	TRBJ2-5	NA	NA	TGTGCCAGTAGCCTTTACAGGGGGTCGGGGGGAGAGACCCAGTACTTC	CASSLYRGSGGETQYF
TRBV6-5	TRBJ1-5	few	TRBD1	TGTGCCAGTAGACAGGGGGGTGGCAATCAGCCCCAGCATTTT	CASRQGGGNQPQHF
TRBV9	TRBJ2-1	NA	NA	TGTGCCAGCAGCGTAAGTGGGGGGGCGAATGAGCAGTTCTTC	CASSVSGGANEQFF
TRBV5-5	TRBJ1-2	NA	NA	TGTGCCAGCAGCTTGGAATGGGCAAACTATGGCTACACCTTC	CASSLEWANYGYTF
TRBV2	TRBJ1-1	NA	NA	TGTGCCAGCAGCGCACACACAGGGAGGAACACTGAAGCTTTCTTT	CASSAHTGRNTEAFF
TRBV14	TRBJ1-6	NA	NA	TGTGCCAGCAGCCAAGTAAGAGGGCCCCTCCACTTT	CASSQVRGPLHF
TRBV19	TRBJ2-5	NA	TRBD2	TGTGCCAGTAGTCTAAGGACTAGCGGGGTCCCACGAGAGACCCAGTACTTC	CASSLRTSGVPRETQYF
TRBV6-4	TRBJ1-2	NA	TRBD1	TGTGCCAGCAGGGCCGGACAGGGTCCTTTCTATGGCTACACCTTC	CASRAGQGPFYGYTF
TRBV5-1	TRBJ2-3	NA	NA	TGCGCCAGCAGCTGGTACTACAGGGCCGACACAGATACGCAGTATTTT	CASSWYYRADTDTQYF
TRBV28	TRBJ2-5	NA	NA	TGTGCCAGCAGCCAACAGGGTTATGATGCACAAGAGACCCAGTACTTC	CASSQQGYDAQETQYF
TRBV28	TRBJ2-7	NA	TRBD1	TGTGCCAGCAGTCTGCCGCACCGGACAGGGAGTGCGTACTTC	CASSLPHRTGSAYF
TRBV5-6	TRBJ1-2	once	NA	TGTGCCAGCAGCTTGGGGACCGAGTACTATGGCTACACCTTC	CASSLGTEYYGYTF
TRBV18	TRBJ2-1	NA	NA	TGTGCCAGCTCACCACCGGGACGGGAGTCCTACAATGAGCAGTTCTTC	CASSPPGRESYNEQFF
TRBV5-8	TRBJ1-1	NA	NA	TGTGCCAGCAGCTTGGCCCGGGTGGGGGCTTTCTTT	CASSLARVGAFF